This TCR beta chain is from a study of early T cells in non-severe SARS-CoV-2 infection. Study findings and constraints: The matching step, a VDJdb search, favored anti-spike CD8 responses and missed private and CD4 specificities.

The CDR3 has 15 amino acids. V was pared by 1 base and J by 3 bases, with 6 bases of the junction left unmatched. Germline-derived CDR1 and CDR2 are SGHTA and FQGNSA. A single record per CDR3 protein comes from TCRdb applying MiXCR to the 5' RACE reads. The repertoire holds roughly 71,000 distinct CDR3 sequences, about 12% seen once, with approximately 4.7% in the top ten. In its sample, this clonotype was seen a few times. The antigen is undetermined. The TCR originated in an adult who was a healthcare worker with PCR-confirmed SARS-CoV-2 infection or an uninfected control (not recorded which). The gene calls are TRBV7-2 and TRBJ2-7, with TRBD1 matching 7 bases. The sequencing sample was made of whole blood. The CDR3 bases are TGTGCCAGCAGCTTAGACAGGGGCCCTTACTACGAGCAGTACTTC. As protein: CASSLDRGPYYEQYF.